The 8 T cell receptor beta chains below come from one sample, sequenced in a study of T cell responses to AZD1222 COVID-19 vaccine. This table comes from immunoSEQ multiplex PCR, and its TCRdb copy is limited to in-frame clones, with some not included. The sample includes around 100,000 clones, 80% to 85% seen only once; the top ten take approximately 10%. The starting material was peripheral blood, obtained on day 0 of AZD1222 vaccination. Receptors were obtained from an adult in good health.

The gene calls are TRBV6-5 and TRBJ2-7, with no clear D. Germline V gene data show CDR1 as MNHEY and CDR2 as SVGAGI. The CDR3 spans 15 residues. The germline V and J ends were trimmed by 0 bases and 3 bases, with 12 bases remaining between them. In nucleotides, the CDR3 is TGTGCCAGCAGTTACTCGAGTCATGGGGTCTACGAGCAGTACTTC. Protein: CASSYSSHGVYEQYF.

The CDR3 reads CSVEARGVGTDTQYF. CDR3 DNA sequence: TGCAGCGTTGAGGCGCGGGGAGTTGGAACAGATACGCAGTATTTT. This chain uses TRBV29-1 with TRBJ2-3, with D maybe TRBD2 (6 bases). Trimming took off 3 bases at V and 3 bases at J, with 16 bases between the two ends. This CDR3 spans 15 amino acids. CDR1 is SQVTM and CDR2 is ANQGSEA in the germline V gene.

The chain recombines TRBV4-3 with TRBJ2-6; no firm D call. V was pared by 0 bases and J by 3 bases, with 15 bases between. CDR3 size: 18 residues. CDR1 is LGHNA and CDR2 is YSLEER in the germline V gene. The CDR3 protein is CASSQDGNQVHGANVLTF. In DNA, the CDR3 is TGCGCCAGCAGCCAAGATGGTAACCAAGTTCATGGGGCCAACGTCCTGACTTTC.

The chain carries TRBV5-1 and TRBJ2-5; TRBD2 aligns across 11 bases. This CDR3 is built from 14 residues. V gave up 5 bases and J gave up 4 bases; unmatched junction bases: 4. Germline V CDR1 and CDR2: SGHRS, YFSETQ. The chain's CDR3 is CASRQGLAGETQYF. The CDR3 DNA reads TGCGCCAGCAGACAAGGACTAGCGGGAGAGACCCAGTACTTC.

The chain carries TRBV6-5 and TRBJ1-2, with no clear D. The V end was cut by 6 bases, the J end by 0 bases, with 14 bases between. The length of the CDR3 is 15 residues. The V gene's germline CDR1 is MNHEY and CDR2 SVGAGI. CDR3 sequence reads: CASSLSALANYGYTF. CDR3 DNA: TGTGCCAGCAGCTTAAGCGCCCTAGCTAACTATGGCTACACCTTC.

The chain is built from TRBV11-3 and TRBJ2-2, with a possible D match to TRBD1 (6 bases). The germline V gene has CDR1 SGHNT and CDR2 YENEEA. CDR3 length: 14 amino acids. Between the trimmed V and J ends, which lost 4 bases and 5 bases, there was a span of 11 bases. CDR3 DNA sequence: TGTGCCAGCAGCTCAGTACAGGGAACCGGGGAGCTGTTTTTT. Protein sequence: CASSSVQGTGELFF.

V gene TRBV19 combines with J gene TRBJ1-2, with TRBD1 matching 8 bases. This CDR3 is built from 17 residues. CDR1 and CDR2 (germline): LNHDA, SQIVND (reference sequence). V dropped 3 bases and J dropped 0; count of bases not matched to a gene: 9. In nucleotides, the CDR3 is TGTGCCAGTAGTATTCGCCAGGGGGCTTCAGCTAACTATGGCTACACCTTC. This translates into CASSIRQGASANYGYTF.

In this sample, this clone turned up once. The chain uses TRBV19 and TRBJ1-5; D is perhaps TRBD1 (6 bases). The CDR3 totals 15 residues. Trimming stripped 7 bases from V and 0 bases from J, with 13 bases between. The germline V gene encodes CDR1 LNHDA and CDR2 SQIVND (reference sequence). In nucleotides, the CDR3 is TGTGCCAGTACCCGGGACATCTTTAGCAATCAGCCCCAGCATTTT. Translating gives CASTRDIFSNQPQHF.